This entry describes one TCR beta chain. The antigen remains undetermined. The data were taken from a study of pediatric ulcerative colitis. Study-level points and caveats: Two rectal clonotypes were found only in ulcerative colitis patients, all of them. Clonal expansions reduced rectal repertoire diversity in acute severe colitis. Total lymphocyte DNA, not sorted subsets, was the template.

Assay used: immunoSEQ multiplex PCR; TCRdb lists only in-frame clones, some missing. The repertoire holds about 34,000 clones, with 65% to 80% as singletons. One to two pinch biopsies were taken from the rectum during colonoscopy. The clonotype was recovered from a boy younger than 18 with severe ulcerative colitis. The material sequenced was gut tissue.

DNA for the CDR3: TGCGCCAGCAGTTATGGAGGACGGGATAACTATGGCTACACCTTC. It is translated as CASSYGGRDNYGYTF. The chain has TRBV5-1 and TRBJ1-2; D unclear. The CDR3 covers 15 residues. Germline CDR1 is SGHRS and CDR2 is YFSETQ. V lost 5 bases and J 1 base, leaving 15 bases between the germline ends.